What follows are 24 T cell receptor beta chains derived from one specimen sequenced in a study of shared T cell receptors in the human thymus. Sequencing used immunoSEQ multiplex PCR; TCRdb keeps in-frame clones, though not all of them. The sample yields under 850,000 clones, around nine tenths seen once. This sample was also put to use in a study of human thymus T cells.

Sequenced: thymocytes. These receptors were obtained from a boy younger than two with a congenital heart defect.

This clone has only one observation. The chain has TRBV5-4 and TRBJ2-6; D is possibly TRBD2 (5 bases). Trimming left V 4 bases short and J 0 bases short, with 8 bases between. CDR3 length: 15 residues. Germline V gene sequence: CDR1 SGHNT, CDR2 YYREEE (reference sequence). CDR3 coding DNA: TGTGCCAGCAGCCCAGAGGGCTCTGGGGCCAACGTCCTGACTTTC. Amino acid sequence: CASSPEGSGANVLTF.

This sequence joins TRBV14 and TRBJ2-5; D not certain. The V end was cut by 4 bases, the J end by 5 bases, with 8 bases between. The V gene's germline CDR1 is SGHDN and CDR2 FVKESK. The CDR3 consists of 12 residues. CDR3 protein: CASSRPGETQYF. CDR3 bases: TGTGCCAGCAGCCGCCCCGGGGAGACCCAGTACTTC.

The chain recombines TRBV6-4 with TRBJ2-5; D uncertain. Germline assignment: CDR1 MRHNA and CDR2 SNTAGT. Trimming stripped 2 bases from V and 2 bases from J, with 3 bases between. The CDR3 spans 12 residues. The CDR3 DNA reads as TGTGCCAGCAGTGACCAGCAAGAGACCCAGTACTTC. Translated: CASSDQQETQYF.

This chain uses TRBV2 with TRBJ1-2, with 10 bases aligning to TRBD1. Germline loops: CDR1 SNHLY, CDR2 FYNNEI. This CDR3 comprises 13 residues. The V gene end was trimmed by 9 bases and the J gene end by 1 base; junction bases not matched to a gene: 2. This chain's CDR3 is CARGQGVNYGYTF. CDR3 DNA sequence: TGTGCCAGAGGACAGGGGGTTAACTATGGCTACACCTTC.

The chain is built from TRBV28 and TRBJ2-7; 13 bases align to TRBD2. J lost 0 bases, V lost 5 bases, and 13 bases had no gene match. This CDR3 contains 19 residues. Germline-derived CDR1 and CDR2 are MDHEN and SYDVKM. The CDR3 loop is CASSPTSGRIGLVSYEQYF. The CDR3, as DNA: TGTGCCAGCAGTCCGACTAGCGGGAGGATCGGATTGGTCTCCTACGAGCAGTACTTC.

The chain is built from TRBV5-8 and TRBJ1-5, with no clear D. This CDR3 comprises 14 residues. CDR1 SGHTS and CDR2 YDEGEE come from the germline V gene. Trimming took 0 bases from V and 9 from J, leaving 13 bases between them. CDR3 in amino acids: CASSLGADLLPQHF. The CDR3 DNA sequence: TGTGCCAGCAGCTTGGGGGCAGACCTTTTGCCCCAGCATTTT.

This rearrangement joins TRBV10-2 to TRBJ1-4; TRBD1 might be the D (6 bases). This CDR3 region has 16 residues. The germline CDR1 and CDR2 sequences are WSHSY and SAAADI. With 3 bases removed from V and 4 bases from J, the gap between germline ends came to 15 bases. The CDR3 reads CASSEGQTGSNEKLFF. CDR3 in DNA: TGCGCCAGCAGTGAAGGCCAAACAGGGAGTAATGAAAAACTGTTTTTT.

The V and J genes are TRBV7-7 and TRBJ1-1; D unclear. V was trimmed by 1 base and J by 1 base, leaving 4 bases between them. Germline loops: CDR1 SSHAT, CDR2 FNYEAQ (reference sequence). This CDR3 comprises 13 residues. CDR3 residues: CASSLEQNTEAFF. The DNA for the CDR3 is TGTGCCAGCAGCTTAGAACAGAACACTGAAGCTTTCTTT.

The V call is TRBV7-2, the J call TRBJ2-7; 10 bases align to TRBD2. The V gene's germline CDR1 is SGHTA and CDR2 FQGNSA. CDR3 length: 13 amino acids. V lost 2 bases and J lost 7; bases outside the gene matches: 2. The CDR3 region is CASSLSGRGEQYF. DNA for the CDR3: TGTGCCAGCAGCTTAAGCGGGAGGGGGGAGCAGTACTTC. Variable domain in full (rest from reference TRBV7-2 and TRBJ2-7): GAGVSQSPSNKVTEKGKDVELRCDPISGHTALYWYRQSLGQGLEFLIYFQGNSAPDKSGLPSDRFSAERTGGSVSTLTIQRTQQEDSAVYLCASSLSGRGEQYFGPGTRLTVT.

The chain carries TRBV7-2 and TRBJ2-1; 9 bases line up with TRBD1. J lost 9 bases, V lost 3 bases, and 9 bases had no gene match. The CDR3 is 15 residues long. Germline CDR1 and CDR2: SGHTA and FQGNSA. The CDR3 region has the DNA TGTGCCAGCAGCTTGGGGACAGGGTATGATTGTGAGCAGTTCTTC. It encodes CASSLGTGYDCEQFF.

The chain carries TRBV15 and TRBJ1-2, with 8 bases fitting TRBD1. This CDR3 region has 15 residues. The ends lost 0 bases at V and 6 bases at J; junction bases unmatched: 6. Per the germline V gene, CDR1 is LNHNV and CDR2 is YYDKDF (reference sequence). CDR3 sequence (DNA): TGTGCCACCAGCAGAGATCCAGGGACAGGAAATGGCTACACCTTC. Its translation: CATSRDPGTGNGYTF.

The chain's CDR3 is CASSEGWDRERGYTF. CDR3 DNA sequence: TGTGCCAGCAGTGAGGGATGGGACAGGGAACGTGGCTACACCTTC. J is TRBJ1-2 and V is TRBV6-1; 9 bases are a match to TRBD1. The J segment lost 7 bases and the V segment lost 3 bases, leaving 9 bases of the junction unmatched. Germline values: CDR1 MNHNS, CDR2 SASEGT. The CDR3 spans 15 residues.

The chain joins TRBV27 to TRBJ2-7; 7 bases align to TRBD2. The CDR3 sequence is 14 residues long. The junction had 12 bases not matched to a gene; V was cut back by 6 bases and J by 7 bases. The germline gives CDR1 MNHEY, CDR2 SMNVEV (reference sequence). The CDR3 here is CASSIGTNTGEQYF. CDR3 nucleotide sequence: TGTGCCAGCAGCATAGGGACTAACACGGGGGAGCAGTACTTC.

The chain combines TRBV4-3 with TRBJ2-2, with 7 bases lining up with TRBD1. Germline CDR1 and CDR2: LGHNA and YSLEER. The CDR3 extends over 15 amino acids. V lost 3 bases to trimming and J lost 3 bases; unmatched junction nucleotides: 4. CDR3 loop: CASSHTGADTGELFF. DNA of the CDR3: TGCGCCAGCAGCCACACAGGGGCTGACACCGGGGAGCTGTTTTTT.

V is TRBV18 and J is TRBJ2-3, with TRBD2 matching over 10 bases. CDR3 size: 20 residues. In germline, CDR1 is KGHSH, CDR2 LQKENI. V dropped 4 bases and J dropped 0; count of bases not matched to a gene: 16. Here the CDR3 reads CASSLGPSSGGGYSTDTQYF. DNA of the CDR3: TGTGCCAGCTCACTGGGGCCGTCTAGCGGGGGAGGTTATAGCACAGATACGCAGTATTTT.

This chain links TRBV29-1 with TRBJ2-6, with 8 bases lining up with TRBD1. The CDR3 totals 16 residues. J was trimmed by 2 bases and V by 5 bases; bases with no gene match: 8. Per germline, CDR1 SQVTM and CDR2 ANQGSEA. The CDR3 nucleotides are TGCAGCGTTCCAGGACAGGGAGGAACTGGGGCCAACGTCCTGACTTTC. This codes for CSVPGQGGTGANVLTF.

The CDR3 reads CASRKTGLAGVRDEQYF. For the CDR3, the DNA is TGTGCCAGCAGGAAGACAGGACTAGCGGGCGTCAGGGACGAGCAGTACTTC. V gene TRBV27 combines with J gene TRBJ2-7; 11 bases are shared with TRBD2. The V segment lost 6 bases and the J segment 5 bases; nucleotides outside the gene matches: 15. This CDR3 comprises 17 residues. Germline assignment: CDR1 MNHEY and CDR2 SMNVEV (reference sequence).

The chain joins TRBV11-2 to TRBJ2-7; D perhaps matches TRBD2 (5 bases). Trimming stripped 5 bases from V and 6 bases from J, with 17 bases between. This CDR3 is 14 amino acids long. Germline assignment: CDR1 SGHAT and CDR2 FQNNGV. CDR3 DNA sequence: TGTGCCAGCAGCCAAGGGTGGGAAGAGGGCGAGCAGTACTTC. This codes for CASSQGWEEGEQYF.

The gene calls are TRBV29-1 and TRBJ2-5, with D tentatively TRBD2 (5 bases). The CDR3 has 10 residues. Per the germline V gene, CDR1 is SQVTM and CDR2 is ANQGSEA. Trimming shortened V by 7 bases and J by 7 bases, and 10 bases separated the two germline ends. DNA of the CDR3: TGCAGCGCGGATGAGGGGACCCAGTACTTC. Translated: CSADEGTQYF.

V is TRBV5-6 and J is TRBJ2-4, with D possibly matching TRBD1 (6 bases). V was pared by 0 bases and J by 1 base, with 8 bases between. This CDR3 contains 15 residues. Germline V gene lookup returns CDR1 SGHDT and CDR2 YYEEEE. The CDR3 DNA follows: TGTGCCAGCAGCTTGGACAGGGCGGCCAAAAACATTCAGTACTTC. Translated: CASSLDRAAKNIQYF.

This clone was counted once. V usage is TRBV27 and J usage is TRBJ2-1, with 8 bases that match TRBD1. This CDR3 has 18 residues. Germline CDR1 reads MNHEY; CDR2 reads SMNVEV (reference sequence). The V and J ends lost 0 bases and 3 bases, in that order; junction bases with no gene match: 10. The CDR3 DNA sequence: TGTGCCAGCAGTTTATCGAGGTACAGGGGGGCTAACTACAATGAGCAGTTCTTC. It is translated as CASSLSRYRGANYNEQFF.

The chain links TRBV28 to TRBJ2-1; TRBD2 aligns across 11 bases. Germline V gene data show CDR1 as MDHEN and CDR2 as SYDVKM. The CDR3 covers 19 residues. Germline trimming cut 6 bases from V and 8 bases from J; bases unmatched to any gene: 21. The DNA of the CDR3 is TGTGCCAGCAGCTGGGGGCGGTCCCCGGGACTAGCGGAAACCCATGAGCAGTTCTTC. Amino acid sequence: CASSWGRSPGLAETHEQFF.

The rearrangement links TRBV27 to TRBJ1-4, with 9 bases identical to TRBD1. The CDR3 covers 17 residues. CDR1 and CDR2 (germline): MNHEY, SMNVEV (reference sequence). V gave up 6 bases and J gave up 1 base; unmatched junction bases: 9. This CDR3 reads CASSRTGDFLTNEKLFF. The CDR3 bases are TGTGCCAGCAGCCGGACAGGGGATTTCTTAACTAATGAAAAACTGTTTTTT.

The chain has TRBV27 and TRBJ2-2; D may be TRBD2 (6 bases). Germline V gene sequence: CDR1 MNHEY, CDR2 SMNVEV (reference sequence). V lost 7 bases to trimming and J lost 4 bases, with 19 bases between them. There are 16 residues in the CDR3. The DNA of the CDR3 is TGTGCCAGCACCTCCCCACTAGCCCCGGGCACCGGGGAGCTGTTTTTT. Protein: CASTSPLAPGTGELFF.